This TCR beta chain was sequenced during a study of T cell responses to AZD1222 COVID-19 vaccine. Study-wide results and limits: Every sample of the repertoires postdated the peak T cell response.

Per germline, CDR1 LNHDA and CDR2 SQIVND (reference sequence). The CDR3 loop spans 16 amino acids. Germline trimming cut 4 bases from V and 0 bases from J; bases unmatched to any gene: 7. Assay used: immunoSEQ multiplex PCR; TCRdb lists only in-frame clones, some missing. The sample comprises some 60,000 clones, about 80% of which are singletons, and 3% to 4% rests with the top ten. A note on this clone: What it binds is unknown.

This specimen consisted of peripheral blood, obtained 28 days after the second AZD1222 dose. The receptor's source is an adult who received the AZD1222 COVID-19 vaccine. V is TRBV19 and J is TRBJ2-7, with 9 bases that match TRBD1. Here the CDR3 reads CASSTSGTGSSYEQYF. CDR3 bases: TGTGCCAGTAGTACCTCCGGGACAGGGAGCTCCTACGAGCAGTACTTC.